Here is one T cell receptor beta chain with its context. Its antigen is still unknown. Base-call qualities are not available, and no considerably larger clone is one nucleotide away. The cohort consisted of 666 healthy bone marrow donors. Cohort members were all nominally healthy when sampled, although unrecorded immune exposures were likely present. The donor tested CMV seronegative, placing the donor among the 352 seronegative members of the cohort. A peripheral blood sample was collected from each donor, and TCR beta sequencing was performed on peripheral blood mononuclear cells. Genomic DNA was extracted from the blood cell samples with the Qiagen DNeasy Blood Extraction Kit. At the junction V is shortened by 5 bases and J by 5 bases; bases outside the gene matches: 5. Measured from the cysteine to the phenylalanine, the CDR3 is 14 residues long. Solely the CDR3 DNA is kept, with 42 bases framed from the first base. The germline V gene provides CDR1 SGHVS and CDR2 FQNEAQ.

Libraries came from the immunoSEQ multiplex PCR assay. A mixture of 60 forward primers for TCR Vbeta segments and 13 reverse primers for TCR Jbeta segments was used in the multiplex PCR. Amplification of the CDR3 region of rearranged TCR beta genes was performed with a multiplex PCR assay on genomic DNA. Amplified TCR beta libraries were sequenced as 87-base-pair reads on the Illumina HiSeq System. The authors processed their data as follows. Across the 670 or so repertoires, a later analysis counted about 81 million unique TCR beta chains, approximately 12 million of which were shared by at least two donors. Raw reads were error-corrected and collapsed into unique sequences with a nearest-neighbor algorithm that merged closely related sequences to remove PCR and sequencing errors. To assign V, D and J gene segments, CDR3 sequences were aligned to IMGT reference sequences. For a sequence to be retained, a match of at least six nucleotides to both a V gene segment and a J gene segment was required. Rearrangements were classified as productive when the CDR3 lacked stop codons and remained in frame with V and J, and all other rearrangements were classified as non-productive. CDR3 was defined according to IMGT convention as the region running from the second conserved V-encoded cysteine to the conserved J-encoded phenylalanine. The earlier analysis of a few hundred of the donors excluded sequences that lacked an unambiguous match to a single V gene segment. An earlier analysis of almost 600 of the donors classified V segments as functional when productive rearrangements were above 56.7% and as segregating when the standard deviation between donors was above 5%. A statistical classification framework was built to diagnose cytomegalovirus status from the catalog of TCR beta chain sequences. V and J gene assignment, in a later analysis, came from comparing TCR nucleotide sequences with IMGT/GENE-DB human TR gene sequences. Using the TCRdist pipeline, a later analysis assigned CDR3 sequences along with most-parsimonious VDJ recombination scenarios. In a later analysis, each TCR beta chain was defined by its CDR3 amino acid sequence together with its V-gene family, and reads lacking a unique V-gene family were excluded. A later analysis removed roughly 590 highly shared, low-generation-probability nucleotide sequences to deal with suspected cross-contamination and a sequencing artifact. A later analysis calculated a clonal expansion index for each public chain from normalized within-repertoire ranks of inferred template counts. Generation probabilities in a later analysis came from a VDJ recombination model fitted to out-of-frame rearrangements, and those results were checked against IGoR. Hypergeometric tests were used in a later analysis to score TCR-TCR, TCR-HLA and TCR-CMV co-occurrence, with a repertoire-size bias correction applied to the TCR pairs. In a later analysis, false discovery rates were estimated by permuting HLA or CMV assignments 20 times. In a later analysis, co-occurring TCRs were grouped using DBSCAN, and TCRdist sequence similarity was added for clustering within HLA-allele-positive subsets. Repertoires with fewer than 30,000 or more than 120,000 public chains were left out of co-occurrence clustering, as were four to six repertoires with anomalous nucleotide sharing. TCRdb carries this immuneACCESS record with in-frame sequences only. Its versions omit some clonotypes, under half of them owing to an unresolved V gene in the studies checked, with the rest unexplained. That table supplies the V and J calls and clone size; D and trimming were determined from the DNA. In this sample the table shows more than 150,000 clones, around 77% of which occur a single time. The ten largest clones represent under 2% of the sample.

This record comes from a study of cytomegalovirus exposure and HLA in healthy donors (dated by TCRdb to the late 2010s). Concerning the study at large: In an earlier analysis of approximately 500 of the donors, approximately 300 Gb of sequence data and 95 million to 130 million unique TCR beta sequences from approximately 180 million T cells were reported. To predict cytomegalovirus infection status, the study combined high-throughput TCR immunosequencing, statistical association of individual TCRs with disease status, and machine learning. Among roughly 400 genotyped donors of the cohort, an average of approximately 250,000 unique TCR beta nucleotide sequences were sequenced per donor, roughly 20% of them non-productive. A separate validation cohort of 100 to 150 different subjects was used in addition to the roughly 720-subject first cohort. A later analysis re-analyzed previously published TCR beta repertoires from about 600 donors and added high-resolution HLA genotyping to study TCR occurrence patterns. About 5 DR-DQ haplotypes were handled as single units for association and clustering, since linkage in the cohort was strong. An early release that covered about 600 HLA-typed donors contained approximately 300 gigabases of sequencing data and around 85 million unique TCR sequences. Rather than drawing on any new phenotypic data, the later analysis identified candidate immune exposures from TCR beta sequences and the way those sequences occurred across donors. Donor age, sex, ethnicity and CMV serostatus were compiled together with the repertoire data. The aim of the study was to test whether cataloging public T cell receptors could identify signatures of past pathogen exposure. All discovery cohort repertoires had been generated using a single sequencing platform. To decide whether each TCR beta V gene segment behaved as functional or pseudogenic, an earlier analysis of some 600 of the donors relied on high-throughput TCR beta sequencing. The genetic ancestry cluster associated with self-reported Caucasian donors included 70% to 85% of the 398 genotyped donors. Typing coverage differed by locus: A, B, C, DRB1 and DQB1 were typed in about 629-630 donors, DQA1 in about 550, DPA1 in 606, and DPB1 in just under 490. The T cell repertoires of several hundred subjects were profiled by immunosequencing and related to cytomegalovirus serostatus. In a later genetic analysis, genome-wide SNP genotypes for about three fifths of the 666 donors were used, and that subset was treated as a discovery cohort. Class I and class II HLA loci were covered by the typing at four-digit resolution.

Broader findings and caveats from the paper: When HLA alleles, especially DR and DQ, strongly co-occurred, attributing TCR associations to individual alleles was difficult. A further reported finding was that TCR beta sequences accurately predicted the HLA-A and HLA-B alleles for most subjects in the first cohort. A later genetic analysis associated a missense DCLRE1C variant with V-gene and J-gene trimming of TCR beta chains, and an independent cohort replicated the association. The study gave a list of some 150 TCR beta chains associated with cytomegalovirus. In both the original and validation cohorts, the classifier was reported to diagnose cytomegalovirus status with high specificity and sensitivity. Most TCR sequences were observed very rarely across donors, whereas some public TCRs were present in many individuals. Compared with the approximately 670-donor mean, donors in an Asian-associated ancestry cluster had fewer N-insertions in productive TCRs, according to a later genetic analysis. The only immune exposure information available for the cohort was CMV serostatus. Correlated functional status among segregating V segments might reflect linkage disequilibrium, but an unknown experimental factor could not be ruled out. In a later analysis, HLA-associated TCR beta chains were found to be more clonally expanded and to have lower generation probabilities than equally common non-associated chains. A cluster of highly shared sequence variants was judged likely to be a technical artifact of the sequencing pipeline. The cohort was sequenced for TCR beta chains only, and without alpha or paired-chain data the features that could be detected were limited. Some IMGT-functional V segments, including TRBV6-2 and TRBV6-3, could not be distinguished by the 87-base-pair reads and were therefore excluded. In a later analysis, some 17,000 TCR beta sequences were associated with specific HLA alleles at a false discovery rate of 0.05. In vitro tests confirmed that a few of the cytomegalovirus-associated TCR beta chains recognize cytomegalovirus antigens. In a later analysis, most CMV-associated TCR beta chains were found to appear HLA-restricted, with HLA associations seemingly driven largely by CMV exposure. The earlier analysis of 587 of the donors excluded roughly 16 rarely observed V segments, including chromosome 9 orphons, because counts were too low. In a later analysis, TCR association rates were found to vary across HLA loci, with the most associated TCRs seen for DRB1 alleles and the fewest for HLA-C alleles. HLA typing was unavailable for some donors at each locus, so association tests used only the typed subset. According to the authors, the approach could potentially be generalized to other disease states and immunological phenotypes. In a later analysis, several top co-occurrence clusters were reported to appear linked to parvovirus B19, influenza, CMV and Epstein-Barr virus. In an earlier analysis of 500 to 650 of the donors, most TCR beta V segments appeared in productive rearrangements about 87% or about 30% of the time, broadly matching IMGT annotations. Roughly uniform sequencing depth across donors was assumed in presence/absence analyses, although this assumption may not hold.

Sequencing used PBMCs. The clonotype comes from a woman aged 25-40 years in good health and CMV-seronegative. This receptor chain uses TRBV7-8 and TRBJ2-2, with 7 bases aligning to TRBD1. The nucleotide sequence reads TGTGCCAGCAGCCGGGACAGAAGAACCGGGGAGCTGTTTTTT. The resulting protein is CASSRDRRTGELFF.